One sample yielded the 5 T cell receptor beta chains listed below, sequenced in a study of blood T cell repertoires in COVID-19. Assay used: immunoSEQ multiplex PCR; TCRdb lists only in-frame clones, some missing. The repertoire holds roughly 150,000 clones, with approximately 90% as singletons. Sequencing was carried out using PBMCs or T cells enriched from blood (not recorded which). The receptors come from a woman aged 40-49 years who had been exposed to COVID-19.

The genes are TRBV14 and TRBJ1-2, with a tentative D call TRBD1 (5 bases). The CDR3 runs to 13 residues. CDR1 is SGHDN and CDR2 is FVKESK in the germline V gene. Trimming took off 5 bases at V and 9 bases at J, with 16 bases between the two ends. For the CDR3, the DNA is TGTGCCAGCAGCTTGGGGCCCTCCCGTAGCTACACCTTC. Translating gives CASSLGPSRSYTF.

The genes are TRBV28 and TRBJ1-5; possible D gene TRBD1, 6 bases. In germline, CDR1 is MDHEN, CDR2 SYDVKM. The CDR3 extends over 15 amino acids. V shed 3 bases and J shed 2 bases, with 11 bases lying between them. The CDR3: CASSFRPGGNQPQHF. The CDR3 nucleotides are TGTGCCAGCAGTTTTCGGCCAGGGGGCAATCAGCCCCAGCATTTT.

The chain joins TRBV7-2 to TRBJ2-4, with D perhaps matching TRBD1 (7 bases). Germline CDR1 is SGHTA and CDR2 is FQGNSA. The CDR3 length is 15 residues. Deletions cut 4 bases from V and 7 bases from J, with 17 bases between. The CDR3 reads CASSSDREVFNIQYF. The CDR3 bases are TGTGCCAGCAGCTCAGACAGGGAGGTGTTTAACATTCAGTACTTC.

The CDR3 here is CASSQPGTGNDEQYF. In DNA form, the CDR3 reads TGTGCCAGTAGCCAACCCGGGACAGGGAACGACGAGCAGTACTTC. The chain recombines TRBV19 with TRBJ2-7; the match to TRBD1 covers 9 bases. CDR1 is LNHDA, CDR2 SQIVND, per germline (reference sequence). This CDR3 contains 15 residues. Trimming took 6 bases from V and 5 from J; bases not matched to a gene: 11.

V is TRBV7-6 and J is TRBJ2-7, with TRBD1 matching 7 bases. This CDR3 is built from 15 residues. CDR1 and CDR2 (germline): SGHVS, FNYEAQ. The ends lost 5 bases at V and 2 bases at J; junction bases unmatched: 9. The CDR3 DNA follows: TGTGCCAGCAGCACCTACCGCACAGGGGCCTACGAGCAGTACTTC. Encoded protein: CASSTYRTGAYEQYF. Full variable domain (outside the CDR3, taken from reference TRBV7-6 and TRBJ2-7): GAGVSQSPRYKVTKRGQDVALRCDPISGHVSLYWYRQALGQGPEFLTYFNYEAQQDKSGLPNDRFSAERPEGSISTLTIQRTEQRDSAMYRCASSTYRTGAYEQYFGPGTRLTVT.